This entry is about one T cell receptor beta chain. The antigen is not known. V was pared by 2 bases and J by 7 bases, with 11 bases between. The germline V gene encodes CDR1 GTSNPN and CDR2 SVGIG (reference sequence). The CDR3 contains 13 residues. The record originates from a study of cytomegalovirus exposure and HLA in healthy donors. PCR employed 60 Vbeta and 13 Jbeta primers. The assay was immunoSEQ multiplex PCR, and TCRdb's table has in-frame clones only and misses some. The table lists under 100,000 clones, with about 4.2% in the top ten. Notes on the study in general: In a later analysis, HLA-C alleles had the fewest associated TCRs, DRB1 alleles the most. Overall, 164 TCR beta chains were annotated as cytomegalovirus-associated.

The V and J genes are TRBV30 and TRBJ1-4; TRBD1 might be the D (5 bases). This clonotype originated in a young man in good health and CMV-seronegative. Sequencing was performed on PBMCs. DNA of the CDR3: TGTGCCTGGAGTTACGGGGGTGGTGAAAAACTGTTTTTT. It codes for CAWSYGGGEKLFF.